This T cell receptor (beta chain) was retrieved from a study of T-cell reconstitution after alpha-beta-depleted transplantation in children. The sample holds a few counts of this clonotype. V was shortened by 1 base and J by 4 bases, with 17 bases between the two germline ends. The CDR3 is 16 amino acids. Germline V gene sequence: CDR1 LNHNV, CDR2 YYDKDF (reference sequence). The authors prepared the TCRbeta library with unique molecular identifiers. TCRdb recomputed calls from the PCR reads with MiXCR, one row per CDR3 protein. The profile shows around 380,000 distinct CDR3 sequences, about a tenth of them singletons.

This specimen consisted of PBMCs from the stem cell graft donor, obtained from the stem cell graft. The rearrangement uses TRBV15 and TRBJ2-7; weak D call: TRBD1 (6 bases). This clonotype was sampled from a human donor who donated a stem cell graft to a child with acute myeloid leukemia. CDR3 nucleotides: TGTGCCACCAGCAGAGGATCCAGGACAGTATCTTACGAGCAGTACTTC. Protein sequence: CATSRGSRTVSYEQYF.